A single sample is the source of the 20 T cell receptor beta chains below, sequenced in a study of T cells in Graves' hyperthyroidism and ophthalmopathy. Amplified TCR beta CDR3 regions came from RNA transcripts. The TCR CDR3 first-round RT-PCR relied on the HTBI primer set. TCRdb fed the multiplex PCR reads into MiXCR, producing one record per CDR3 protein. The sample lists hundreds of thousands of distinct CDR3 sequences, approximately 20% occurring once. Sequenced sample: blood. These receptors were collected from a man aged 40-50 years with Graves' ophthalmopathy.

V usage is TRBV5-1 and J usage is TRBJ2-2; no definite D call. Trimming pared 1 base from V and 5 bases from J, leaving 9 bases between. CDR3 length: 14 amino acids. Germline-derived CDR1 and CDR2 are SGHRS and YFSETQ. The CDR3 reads CASSLYGTTGELFF. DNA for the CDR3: TGCGCCAGCAGCTTGTACGGAACGACCGGGGAGCTGTTTTTT.

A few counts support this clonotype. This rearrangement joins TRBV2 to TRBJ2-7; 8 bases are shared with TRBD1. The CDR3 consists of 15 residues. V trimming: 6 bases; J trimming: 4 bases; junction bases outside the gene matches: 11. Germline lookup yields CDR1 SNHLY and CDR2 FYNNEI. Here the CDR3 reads CASRLGQGRSYEQYF. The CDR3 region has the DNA TGTGCCAGCAGATTAGGACAGGGAAGAAGTTACGAGCAGTACTTC.

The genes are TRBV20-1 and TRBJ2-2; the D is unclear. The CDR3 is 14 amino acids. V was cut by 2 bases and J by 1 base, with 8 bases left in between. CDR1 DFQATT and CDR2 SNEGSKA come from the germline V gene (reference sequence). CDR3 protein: CSARRAVNTGELFF. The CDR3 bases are TGCAGTGCTAGAAGGGCGGTGAACACCGGGGAGCTGTTTTTT.

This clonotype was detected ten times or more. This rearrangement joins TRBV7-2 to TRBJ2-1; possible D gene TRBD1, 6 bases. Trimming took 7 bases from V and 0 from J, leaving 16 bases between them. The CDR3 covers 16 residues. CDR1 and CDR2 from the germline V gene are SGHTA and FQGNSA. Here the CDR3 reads CASKLVGTTSYNEQFF. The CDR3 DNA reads TGTGCCAGCAAGCTAGTGGGGACAACCTCCTACAATGAGCAGTTCTTC.

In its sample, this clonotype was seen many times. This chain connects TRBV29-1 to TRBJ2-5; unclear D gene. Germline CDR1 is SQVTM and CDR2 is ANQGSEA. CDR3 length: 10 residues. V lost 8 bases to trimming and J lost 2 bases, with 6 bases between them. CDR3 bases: TGCAGCACTTTACAAGAGACCCAGTACTTC. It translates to CSTLQETQYF.

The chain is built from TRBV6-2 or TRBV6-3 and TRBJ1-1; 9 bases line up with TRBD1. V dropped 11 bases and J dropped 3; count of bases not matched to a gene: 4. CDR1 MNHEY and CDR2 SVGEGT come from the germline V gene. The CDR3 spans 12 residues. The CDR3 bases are TGTGCCCACAGGGGGCTGGACACTGAAGCTTTCTTT. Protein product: CAHRGLDTEAFF.

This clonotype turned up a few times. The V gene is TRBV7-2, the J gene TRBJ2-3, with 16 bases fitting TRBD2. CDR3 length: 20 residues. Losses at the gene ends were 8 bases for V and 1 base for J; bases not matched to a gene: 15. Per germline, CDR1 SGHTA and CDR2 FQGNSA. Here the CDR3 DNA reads TGTGCCAGCGGGAAAGGCTGGGGACTAGCGGGGGGGTACGGCACAGATACGCAGTATTTT. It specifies CASGKGWGLAGGYGTDTQYF. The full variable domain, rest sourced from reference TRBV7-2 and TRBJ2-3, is GAGVSQSPSNKVTEKGKDVELRCDPISGHTALYWYRQSLGQGLEFLIYFQGNSAPDKSGLPSDRFSAERTGGSVSTLTIQRTQQEDSAVYLCASGKGWGLAGGYGTDTQYFGPGTRLTVL.

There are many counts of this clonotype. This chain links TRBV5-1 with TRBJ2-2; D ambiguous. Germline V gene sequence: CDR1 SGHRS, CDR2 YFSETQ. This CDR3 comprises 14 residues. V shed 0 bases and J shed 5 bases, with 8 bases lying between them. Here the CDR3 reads CASSLEGRTGELFF. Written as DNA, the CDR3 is TGCGCCAGCAGCTTGGAAGGGCGGACCGGGGAGCTGTTTTTT.

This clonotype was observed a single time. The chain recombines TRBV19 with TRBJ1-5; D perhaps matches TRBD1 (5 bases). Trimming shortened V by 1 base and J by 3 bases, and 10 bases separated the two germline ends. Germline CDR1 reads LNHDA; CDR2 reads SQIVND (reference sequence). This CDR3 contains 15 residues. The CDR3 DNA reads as TGTGCCAGTAGTATAGGGGGCAGGGTCAATCAGCCCCAGCATTTT. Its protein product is CASSIGGRVNQPQHF.

CDR3 nucleotides: TGTGCCAGCAGCCCGGACAGGGCGACGAACACTGAAGCTTTCTTT. Protein product: CASSPDRATNTEAFF. The chain employs TRBV7-8 and TRBJ1-1; 8 bases match TRBD1. The CDR3 has 15 amino acids. With 5 bases clipped from V and 1 base from J, the junction kept 6 bases outside the gene matches. Germline assignment: CDR1 SGHVS and CDR2 FQNEAQ.

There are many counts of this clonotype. This CDR3 is CASILTSGIPGEQFF. The CDR3 coding sequence is TGTGCCAGCATTCTCACTAGCGGAATACCAGGGGAACAGTTCTTC. The chain is built from TRBV2 and TRBJ2-1, with 8 bases that match TRBD2. This CDR3 is built from 15 residues. V shed 7 bases, J shed 13 bases, and the junction held 18 bases outside the gene matches. The V gene's germline CDR1 is SNHLY and CDR2 FYNNEI.

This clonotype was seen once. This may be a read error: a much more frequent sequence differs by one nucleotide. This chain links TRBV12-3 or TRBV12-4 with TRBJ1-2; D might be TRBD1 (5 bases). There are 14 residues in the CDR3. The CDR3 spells CAGSRPGTAYGYTF. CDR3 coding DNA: TGTGCCGGCAGTCGCCCCGGGACGGCCTATGGCTACACCTTC.

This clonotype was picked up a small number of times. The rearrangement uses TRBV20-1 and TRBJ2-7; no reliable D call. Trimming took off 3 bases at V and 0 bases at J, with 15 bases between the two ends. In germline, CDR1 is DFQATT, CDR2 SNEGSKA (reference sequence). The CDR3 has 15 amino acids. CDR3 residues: CSASLVVGSSYEQYF. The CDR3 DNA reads TGCAGTGCTAGTCTAGTAGTGGGAAGCTCCTACGAGCAGTACTTC.

CDR3 sequence (DNA): TGTGCCAGCAGTGAAGCCCGCGGGAACTATGGCTACACCTTC. Amino acids: CASSEARGNYGYTF. The genes are TRBV2 and TRBJ1-2; no definite D call. Per germline, CDR1 SNHLY and CDR2 FYNNEI. Trimming pared 0 bases from V and 2 bases from J, leaving 7 bases between. This CDR3 is built from 14 residues. The complete variable domain, with remaining parts taken from reference TRBV2 and TRBJ1-2, reads EPEVTQTPSHQVTQMGQEVILRCVPISNHLYFYWYRQILGQKVEFLVSFYNNEISEKSEIFDDQFSVERPDGSNFTLKIRSTKLEDSAMYFCASSEARGNYGYTFGSGTRLTVV.

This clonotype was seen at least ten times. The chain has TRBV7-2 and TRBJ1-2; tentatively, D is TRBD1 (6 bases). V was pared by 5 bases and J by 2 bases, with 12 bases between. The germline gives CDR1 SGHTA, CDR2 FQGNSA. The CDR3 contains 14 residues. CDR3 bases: TGTGCCAGCAGCATACAGGGCGGGAACTATGGCTACACCTTC. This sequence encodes CASSIQGGNYGYTF.

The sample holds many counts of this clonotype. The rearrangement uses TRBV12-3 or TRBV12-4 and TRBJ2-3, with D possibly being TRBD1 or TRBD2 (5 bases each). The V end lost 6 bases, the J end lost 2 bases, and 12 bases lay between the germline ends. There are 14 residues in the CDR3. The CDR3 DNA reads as TGTGCCAGCAGCTTTCTAGGGACCACAGATACGCAGTATTTT. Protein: CASSFLGTTDTQYF.

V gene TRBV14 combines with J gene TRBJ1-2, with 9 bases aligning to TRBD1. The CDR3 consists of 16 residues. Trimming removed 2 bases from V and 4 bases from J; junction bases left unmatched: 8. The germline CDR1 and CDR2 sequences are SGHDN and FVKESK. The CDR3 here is CASSQLNRGPVYGYTF. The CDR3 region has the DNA TGTGCCAGCAGCCAACTAAACAGGGGGCCGGTCTATGGCTACACCTTC. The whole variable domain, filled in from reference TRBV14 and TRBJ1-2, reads EAGVTQFPSHSVIEKGQTVTLRCDPISGHDNLYWYRRVMGKEIKFLLHFVKESKQDESGMPNNRFLAERTGGTYSTLKVQPAELEDSGVYFCASSQLNRGPVYGYTFGSGTRLTVV.

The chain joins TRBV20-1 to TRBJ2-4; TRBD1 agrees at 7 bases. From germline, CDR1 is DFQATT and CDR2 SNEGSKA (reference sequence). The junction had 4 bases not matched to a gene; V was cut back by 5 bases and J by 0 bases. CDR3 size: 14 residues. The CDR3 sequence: CSADRELAKNIQYF. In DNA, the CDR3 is TGCAGTGCTGACAGGGAATTAGCCAAAAACATTCAGTACTTC.

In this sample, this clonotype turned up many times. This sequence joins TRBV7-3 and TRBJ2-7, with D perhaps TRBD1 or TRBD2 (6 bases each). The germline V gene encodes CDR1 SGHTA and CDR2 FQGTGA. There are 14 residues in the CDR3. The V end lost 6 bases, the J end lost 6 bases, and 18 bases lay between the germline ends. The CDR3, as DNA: TGTGCCAGCAGGGACCCTTACCGGGGGCCCGAGCAGTACTTC. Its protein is CASRDPYRGPEQYF.

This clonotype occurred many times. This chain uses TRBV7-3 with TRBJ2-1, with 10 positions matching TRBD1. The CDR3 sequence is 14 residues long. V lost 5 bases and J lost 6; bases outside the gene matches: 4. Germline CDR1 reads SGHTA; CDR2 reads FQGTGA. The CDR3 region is CASSPGQGINEQFF. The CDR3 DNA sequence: TGTGCCAGCAGCCCGGGACAGGGGATCAATGAGCAGTTCTTC. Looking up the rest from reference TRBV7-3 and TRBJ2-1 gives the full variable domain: GAGVSQTPSNKVTEKGKYVELRCDPISGHTALYWYRQSLGQGPEFLIYFQGTGAADDSGLPNDRFFAVRPEGSVSTLKIQRTERGDSAVYLCASSPGQGINEQFFGPGTRLTVL.